A single sample gave rise to the 23 T cell receptor beta chains below, sequenced in a study of response to subunit inactivated influenza vaccine. MiXCR, run by TCRdb on the RT-PCR reads, gives a single entry per CDR3 protein. In the table there are about 500,000 distinct CDR3 sequences, 10% to 15% of which are singletons. Sequences were derived from PBMCs from blood, sampled about 6 weeks after vaccination. Every receptor here comes from a man over 45 who received an inactivated influenza vaccine.

The gene calls are TRBV24-1 and TRBJ2-1, with 7 bases aligning to TRBD1. This CDR3 comprises 16 residues. Germline CDR1 KGHDR, CDR2 SFDVKD. Trimming took 1 base from V and 5 from J; bases not matched to a gene: 7. Here the CDR3 DNA reads TGTGCCACCAGTGATTTAAGGGGGCGCGGCAACAATGAGCAGTTCTTC. Translated, it gives CATSDLRGRGNNEQFF.

This clonotype was seen a few times. The chain carries TRBV11-2 and TRBJ1-1, with TRBD1 matching over 7 bases. The CDR3 runs 16 residues. J gave up 4 bases and V 3 bases, and 11 bases lay outside the gene matches. Germline V gene data show CDR1 as SGHAT and CDR2 as FQNNGV. The CDR3 bases are TGTGCCAGCAGCTTCGGTGCGGACAGGCCGCGCACTGAAGCTTTCTTT. Amino acids: CASSFGADRPRTEAFF.

This clonotype showed up just a few times. The rearrangement uses TRBV7-3 and TRBJ2-1, with TRBD2 matching 10 bases. Germline V gives CDR1 SGHTA, CDR2 FQGTGA. This CDR3 is built from 17 residues. The J segment lost 1 base and the V segment lost 4 bases, leaving 7 bases of the junction unmatched. In DNA, the CDR3 is TGTGCCAGCAGCTCCCGGACTAGCGGTCTTTCCTACAATGAGCAGTTCTTC. Amino acid sequence: CASSSRTSGLSYNEQFF.

In this sample, this clonotype turned up a few times. The rearrangement joins TRBV12-3 or TRBV12-4 to TRBJ2-3; D is undetermined. The CDR3 runs 12 residues. The V and J ends lost 3 bases and 6 bases respectively, with 7 bases between them. The CDR3 sequence: CASSFPLDTQYF. The CDR3 DNA is TGTGCCAGCAGTTTTCCCTTGGATACGCAGTATTTT.

The rearrangement joins TRBV4-1 to TRBJ1-1, with 10 positions matching TRBD1. Germline trimming cut 7 bases from V and 6 bases from J; bases unmatched to any gene: 5. CDR1 MGHRA and CDR2 YSYEKL come from the germline V gene. The CDR3 length is 13 residues. DNA of the CDR3: TGCGCCAGCAAAGGGACAGGGGCCCCTGAAGCTTTCTTT. Translated: CASKGTGAPEAFF.

As DNA, the CDR3 is TGTGCCTGGAGTTGGGGGAGCTATGGCTACACCTTC. Translating it yields CAWSWGSYGYTF. The chain joins TRBV30 to TRBJ1-2, with TRBD1 as a possible D gene (5 bases). Trimming removed 2 bases from V and 4 bases from J, with 8 bases in between. The CDR3 spans 12 residues. Germline CDR1 GTSNPN, CDR2 SVGIG (reference sequence).

This clonotype was seen a few times. The chain has TRBV15 and TRBJ2-3; TRBD2 is a possible D gene (7 bases). CDR1 is LNHNV, CDR2 YYDKDF, per germline (reference sequence). The CDR3 loop spans 15 amino acids. The germline V and J ends were trimmed by 1 base and 4 bases, with 12 bases remaining between them. CDR3 protein: CATSRAGGPSDTQYF. CDR3 DNA sequence: TGTGCCACCAGCAGAGCCGGGGGGCCGTCAGATACGCAGTATTTT.

This clonotype was picked up a small number of times. This rearrangement joins TRBV3-1 to TRBJ2-1; D is perhaps TRBD1 or TRBD2 (5 bases each). The ends were cut back, 5 bases at V and 4 bases at J, with 15 bases in the middle. CDR1 is LGHDT, CDR2 YNNKEL, per germline (reference sequence). The CDR3 spans 15 residues. The CDR3 reads CASSYIPGPYNEQFF. CDR3 DNA sequence: TGTGCCAGCAGCTACATCCCGGGGCCATACAATGAGCAGTTCTTC.

This chain joins TRBV18 and TRBJ2-6, with D perhaps matching TRBD1 (5 bases). CDR1 KGHSH and CDR2 LQKENI come from the germline V gene. With 0 bases removed from V and 1 base from J, the gap between germline ends came to 13 bases. The CDR3 is 18 amino acids. The CDR3: CASSPPNQGLSGANVLTF. For the CDR3, the DNA is TGTGCCAGCTCACCACCTAACCAGGGTTTATCTGGGGCCAACGTCCTGACTTTC.

CDR3 residues: CSAAQGGGHTEAFF. The CDR3 bases are TGCAGTGCTGCACAGGGAGGGGGGCACACTGAAGCTTTCTTT. The chain joins TRBV20-1 to TRBJ1-1; TRBD1 might be the D (6 bases). Germline values: CDR1 DFQATT, CDR2 SNEGSKA (reference sequence). V was clipped by 5 bases and J by 3 bases, with 16 bases between them. The CDR3 sequence is 14 residues long.

This clonotype showed up just a few times. The chain links TRBV28 to TRBJ1-2, with D maybe TRBD1 (5 bases). Germline V gene data show CDR1 as MDHEN and CDR2 as SYDVKM. The CDR3 consists of 15 residues. V was clipped by 2 bases and J by 7 bases, with 17 bases between them. The CDR3 is CASSLPRTTGGGYTF. The CDR3 nucleotides read TGTGCCAGCAGTTTACCCCGGACCACCGGGGGTGGCTACACCTTC.

There are a few counts of this clonotype. The V gene is TRBV6-1, the J gene TRBJ2-7; possibly TRBD2 for D (5 bases). The CDR3 consists of 14 residues. CDR1 and CDR2 (germline): MNHNS, SASEGT. Trimming took off 7 bases at V and 5 bases at J, with 18 bases between the two ends. The CDR3 sequence: CASKNTGGRNEQYF. DNA of the CDR3: TGTGCCAGCAAGAACACGGGCGGGCGTAACGAGCAGTACTTC.

In its sample, this clonotype was seen many times. The rearrangement uses TRBV11-2 and TRBJ2-2, with D possibly being TRBD2 (6 bases). Germline CDR1 reads SGHAT; CDR2 reads FQNNGV. The CDR3 is made up of 16 amino acids. The germline V and J ends were trimmed by 5 bases and 2 bases, with 15 bases remaining between them. Here the CDR3 reads CASSPIGGINTGELFF. The CDR3 DNA follows: TGTGCCAGCAGCCCCATTGGGGGGATCAACACCGGGGAGCTGTTTTTT. Full variable domain (outside the CDR3, taken from reference TRBV11-2 and TRBJ2-2): EAGVAQSPRYKIIEKRQSVAFWCNPISGHATLYWYQQILGQGPKLLIQFQNNGVVDDSQLPKDRFSAERLKGVDSTLKIQPAKLEDSAVYLCASSPIGGINTGELFFGEGSRLTVL.

This clonotype came up many times. This sequence joins TRBV10-3 and TRBJ2-2; weak D call: TRBD1 (5 bases). Germline CDR1 ENHRY, CDR2 SYGVKD. The CDR3 loop spans 13 amino acids. V lost 7 bases and J lost 7, with 13 bases in between. CDR3 region: CAIKDTEFGELFF. The CDR3 nucleotides read TGTGCCATCAAGGACACCGAATTCGGGGAGCTGTTTTTT.

There are a few counts of this clonotype. V gene TRBV19 combines with J gene TRBJ2-7; 10 bases align to TRBD1. CDR3 length equals 15 residues. Unmatched junction bases numbered 8, after V lost 3 bases and J lost 6 bases. Germline loops: CDR1 LNHDA, CDR2 SQIVND (reference sequence). CDR3: CASSIHPGTGVEQYF. The CDR3 nucleotides read TGTGCCAGTAGTATCCATCCCGGGACAGGGGTCGAGCAGTACTTC.

The V and J genes are TRBV19 and TRBJ1-3, with D possibly TRBD1 on 5 matching bases. Germline V gene lookup returns CDR1 LNHDA and CDR2 SQIVND (reference sequence). V gave up 6 bases and J gave up 4 bases, with 19 bases separating them. The CDR3 length is 16 residues. The CDR3 sequence is CASRRSMGVAGNTIYF. The CDR3 nucleotides read TGTGCCAGTAGGCGAAGTATGGGGGTCGCCGGAAACACCATATATTTT.

This clonotype was observed a few times. The rearrangement links TRBV19 to TRBJ2-7; 9 nucleotides align to TRBD1. Germline lookup yields CDR1 LNHDA and CDR2 SQIVND (reference sequence). The CDR3 is 11 amino acids. The V segment lost 5 bases and the J segment 12 bases; nucleotides outside the gene matches: 5. The CDR3 spells CASSDRDRVYF. The CDR3 DNA is TGTGCCAGTAGTGACCGGGACAGGGTGTACTTC.

CDR3 nucleotide sequence: TGCAGTGCACCAGAGACAGGGTATGCCCTCCACTTT. This translates into CSAPETGYALHF. The chain carries TRBV20-1 and TRBJ1-6; 7 bases match TRBD1. Unmatched junction bases numbered 10, after V lost 6 bases and J lost 14 bases. The CDR3 runs 12 residues. The germline V gene encodes CDR1 DFQATT and CDR2 SNEGSKA (reference sequence).

The rearrangement joins TRBV7-3 to TRBJ1-1; perhaps TRBD1 as D (6 bases). Trimming left V 5 bases short and J 4 bases short, with 14 bases between. Germline CDR1 SGHTA, CDR2 FQGTGA. The CDR3 is 14 residues long. The CDR3: CASSPRGRTTEAFF. The CDR3 DNA reads as TGTGCCAGCAGCCCCAGGGGCAGGACCACTGAAGCTTTCTTT.

This clonotype was seen a few times. The chain combines TRBV10-3 with TRBJ2-2, with TRBD2 matching 9 bases. Per germline, CDR1 ENHRY and CDR2 SYGVKD. The CDR3 totals 14 residues. J was trimmed by 1 base and V by 7 bases; bases with no gene match: 1. CDR3 protein: CAIMTSGNTGELFF. The CDR3 coding sequence is TGTGCCATCATGACTAGCGGGAACACCGGGGAGCTGTTTTTT.

This clonotype was picked up many times. V is TRBV5-1 and J is TRBJ2-1, with D possibly being TRBD2 (5 bases). V lost 5 bases to trimming and J lost 8 bases, with 14 bases between them. This CDR3 spans 13 amino acids. Germline CDR1 SGHRS, CDR2 YFSETQ. CDR3 sequence: CASRLVSADEQFF. The CDR3 nucleotides read TGCGCCAGCAGACTAGTCTCGGCGGATGAGCAGTTCTTC.

The rearrangement joins TRBV12-3 or TRBV12-4 to TRBJ1-1, with D perhaps matching TRBD1 (6 bases). This CDR3 contains 15 residues. Trimming took off 2 bases at V and 4 bases at J, with 14 bases between the two ends. CDR3 in amino acids: CASSLKGTRITEAFF. Here the CDR3 DNA reads TGTGCCAGCAGTTTAAAGGGGACAAGAATCACTGAAGCTTTCTTT.

This clonotype was recorded at least ten times. An end of the junction differs from the germline gene, which may be a read error. This sequence joins TRBV4-1 and TRBJ1-2; D gene ambiguous. CDR1 and CDR2 (germline): MGHRA, YSYEKL. This CDR3 region has 14 residues. CDR3 coding DNA: TGCGCCAGCAGCCAGGACGGTCTAAACTCTGGCTACACCTTC. Protein product: CASSQDGLNSGYTF.